The T cell receptor beta chain described here comes from a study of blood T cell repertoires in COVID-19. Study information: Whether acute or convalescent, the COVID-19 samples came from the United States, Italy and Spain.

A Seattle source enrolled patients during active infection and followed them longitudinally. Under the authors' procedure: Counts of nucleated cells, estimated from reference gene primer amplification, were obtained. Here immunoSEQ multiplex PCR was the method, and the copy in TCRdb shows in-frame clones only, minus some. The DNA was the basis for D and trimming; V, J and clone size are from that table. The sample lists 45,000 to 50,000 clones, 70% to 90% occurring once. This CDR3 contains 15 residues. Germline-derived CDR1 and CDR2 are SGDLS and YYNGEE. Trimming took off 0 bases at V and 2 bases at J, with 10 bases between the two ends.

This receptor was taken from a woman older than 75 with COVID-19, enrolled during active disease. Input material: peripheral blood. This chain uses TRBV9 with TRBJ2-3; D ambiguous. CDR3 bases: TGTGCCAGCAGCGTAGCTCCGGCGGACACAGATACGCAGTATTTT. It yields the protein CASSVAPADTDTQYF.